The 11 T cell receptor beta chains given below trace back to one sample, sequenced in a study of identical twins' blood T cells. TCRdb itself ran the 5' RACE reads through MiXCR, one entry per CDR3 protein. The data contain 300,000 to 450,000 distinct CDR3 sequences, about 28% of them singletons. Sequencing was done on a sample of PBMCs. The receptors stem from a woman aged 18 to 49 in good health.

The chain has TRBV19 and TRBJ1-1, with D perhaps matching TRBD1 (5 bases). The CDR3 is 15 residues long. Looked up from germline, CDR1 is LNHDA and CDR2 is SQIVND (reference sequence). Trimming removed 7 bases at V and 1 base at J, with 16 bases between. In nucleotides, the CDR3 is TGTGCCAGTATCCCGTTTGAGGGGCAGAACACTGAAGCTTTCTTT. Translating it yields CASIPFEGQNTEAFF.

This clonotype showed up just a few times. The chain uses TRBV5-1 and TRBJ2-3; D possibly corresponds to TRBD2 (5 bases). The CDR3 has 19 residues. Germline loops: CDR1 SGHRS, CDR2 YFSETQ. V lost 2 bases to trimming and J lost 0 bases, with 22 bases between them. CDR3 in DNA: TGCGCCAGCAGCTTACACCTTCGAGGAGCGGATGGTAGCACAGATACGCAGTATTTT. This codes for CASSLHLRGADGSTDTQYF.

This clonotype was seen only once. The V call is TRBV28, the J call TRBJ2-1; TRBD2 agrees at 10 bases. The V segment lost 3 bases and the J segment 11 bases; nucleotides outside the gene matches: 7. This CDR3 comprises 14 residues. The germline CDR1 and CDR2 sequences are MDHEN and SYDVKM. The CDR3 spells CASSFWLAGAKQFF. The CDR3 region has the DNA TGTGCCAGCAGTTTTTGGCTAGCGGGAGCTAAGCAGTTCTTC.

This clonotype was observed a few times. The V gene is TRBV5-1, the J gene TRBJ1-2; D is ambiguous. Germline V gene lookup returns CDR1 SGHRS and CDR2 YFSETQ. The CDR3 extends over 14 amino acids. V was clipped by 0 bases and J by 4 bases, with 10 bases between them. The CDR3 DNA reads as TGCGCCAGCAGCTTGGCGCCAAGGTCCTATGGCTACACCTTC. Protein: CASSLAPRSYGYTF.

In its sample, this clonotype was seen a few times. V is TRBV28 and J is TRBJ1-2; D not certain. Deletions cut 7 bases from V and 7 bases from J, with 13 bases between. CDR1 and CDR2 (germline): MDHEN, SYDVKM. This CDR3 has 12 residues. The DNA for the CDR3 is TGTGCCAGCAAAGAAGGTTTATCTGGCTACACCTTC. It specifies CASKEGLSGYTF.

About this clonotype: Being one base from a much bigger clone, this may be a read error. The chain combines TRBV2 with TRBJ1-1; D gene unclear. Germline V CDR1 and CDR2: SNHLY, FYNNEI. The length of the CDR3 is 15 residues. CDR3 sequence reads: CASSPAGTANTKAFF. The CDR3 coding sequence is TGTGCCAGCAGTCCTGCCGGCACAGCGAACACTAAAGCTTTCTTT.

This clonotype occurred many times. The genes are TRBV27 and TRBJ1-5; D gene ambiguous. Germline assignment: CDR1 MNHEY and CDR2 SMNVEV (reference sequence). This CDR3 has 12 amino acids. V gave up 3 bases and J gave up 7 bases, with 7 bases separating them. The DNA of the CDR3 is TGTGCCAGCAGTTTCGTGGGGCAGCCCCAGCATTTT. It yields the protein CASSFVGQPQHF.

The rearrangement uses TRBV7-9 and TRBJ2-4; D is possibly TRBD2 (6 bases). The V and J ends lost 11 bases and 9 bases respectively, with 14 bases between them. The CDR3 is 11 residues long. Germline CDR1 reads SEHNR; CDR2 reads FQNEAQ (reference sequence). CDR3 region: CAGIRDSIQYF. CDR3 nucleotide sequence: TGTGCCGGCATCCGGGACTCCATTCAGTACTTC.

This clonotype was counted at least ten times. The chain employs TRBV18 and TRBJ1-5; D is possibly TRBD1 (5 bases). The CDR3 contains 15 residues. The V end lost 3 bases, the J end lost 9 bases, and 18 bases lay between the germline ends. The germline V gene has CDR1 KGHSH and CDR2 LQKENI. The CDR3 here is CASSPLKRGGGPQHF. The DNA of the CDR3 is TGTGCCAGCTCACCGCTTAAGAGGGGTGGTGGGCCCCAGCATTTT.

The chain uses TRBV2 and TRBJ2-1, with a possible D match to TRBD2 (6 bases). The CDR3 contains 15 residues. Trimming cost V 4 bases and J 2 bases, with 12 bases left between them. Germline V lookup: CDR1 SNHLY, CDR2 FYNNEI. The CDR3 is CASSVGLRPYNEQFF. The CDR3 DNA reads as TGTGCCAGCAGTGTGGGACTTCGACCCTACAATGAGCAGTTCTTC.

This clonotype was counted a few times. This rearrangement joins TRBV6-2 or TRBV6-3 to TRBJ1-5; the match to TRBD1 covers 7 bases. The ends lost 5 bases at V and 7 bases at J; junction bases unmatched: 11. This CDR3 has 15 residues. Germline V gives CDR1 MNHEY, CDR2 SVGEGT. The CDR3 is CASSAENRGRQPQHF. The CDR3 nucleotides are TGTGCCAGCAGTGCTGAAAACAGGGGCCGGCAGCCCCAGCATTTT.